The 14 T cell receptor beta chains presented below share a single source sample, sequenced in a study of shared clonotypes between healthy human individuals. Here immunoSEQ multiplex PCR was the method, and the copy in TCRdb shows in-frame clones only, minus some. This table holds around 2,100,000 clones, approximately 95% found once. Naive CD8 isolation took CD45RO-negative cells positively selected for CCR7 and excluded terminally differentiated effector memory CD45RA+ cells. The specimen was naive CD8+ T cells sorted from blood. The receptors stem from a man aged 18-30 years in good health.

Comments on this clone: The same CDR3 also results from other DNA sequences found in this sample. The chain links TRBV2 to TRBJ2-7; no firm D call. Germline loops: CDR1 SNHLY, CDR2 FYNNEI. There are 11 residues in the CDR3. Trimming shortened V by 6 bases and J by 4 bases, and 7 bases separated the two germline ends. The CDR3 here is CASSPTYEQYF. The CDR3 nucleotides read TGTGCCAGCAGCCCCACATACGAGCAGTACTTC. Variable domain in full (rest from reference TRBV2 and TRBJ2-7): EPEVTQTPSHQVTQMGQEVILRCVPISNHLYFYWYRQILGQKVEFLVSFYNNEISEKSEIFDDQFSVERPDGSNFTLKIRSTKLEDSAMYFCASSPTYEQYFGPGTRLTVT.

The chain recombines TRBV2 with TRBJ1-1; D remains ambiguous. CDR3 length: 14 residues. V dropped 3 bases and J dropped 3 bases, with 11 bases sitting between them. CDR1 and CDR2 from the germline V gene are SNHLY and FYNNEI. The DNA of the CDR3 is TGTGCCAGCAGTGATGGGGTTTTGGACACTGAAGCTTTCTTT. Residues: CASSDGVLDTEAFF.

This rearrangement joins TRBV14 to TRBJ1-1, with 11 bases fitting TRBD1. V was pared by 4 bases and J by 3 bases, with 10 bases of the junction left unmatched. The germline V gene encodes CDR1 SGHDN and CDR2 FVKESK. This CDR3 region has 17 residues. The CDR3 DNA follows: TGTGCCAGCAGCCCCATGGGACAGGGGGTTAGGGACACTGAAGCTTTCTTT. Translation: CASSPMGQGVRDTEAFF.

The CDR3 loop is CASSQDGGEGSYEQYF. Written as DNA, the CDR3 is TGCGCCAGCAGCCAAGATGGAGGGGAAGGCTCCTACGAGCAGTACTTC. The rearrangement links TRBV4-1 to TRBJ2-7; D perhaps matches TRBD2 (6 bases). Germline assignment: CDR1 MGHRA and CDR2 YSYEKL. The V end was cut by 0 bases, the J end by 0 bases, with 12 bases between. The CDR3 is 16 amino acids.

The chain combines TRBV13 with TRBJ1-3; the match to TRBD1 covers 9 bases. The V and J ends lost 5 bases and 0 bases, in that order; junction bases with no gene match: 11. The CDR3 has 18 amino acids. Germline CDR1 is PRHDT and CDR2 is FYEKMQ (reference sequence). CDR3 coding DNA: TGTGCCAGCAGCGCGTCCCGGGACAGGGTTCTCTCTGGAAACACCATATATTTT. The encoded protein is CASSASRDRVLSGNTIYF.

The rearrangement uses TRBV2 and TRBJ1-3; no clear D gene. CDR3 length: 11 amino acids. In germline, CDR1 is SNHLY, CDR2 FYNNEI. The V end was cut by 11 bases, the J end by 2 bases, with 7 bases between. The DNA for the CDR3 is TGTGCCTGCTATGCTGGAAACACCATATATTTT. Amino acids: CACYAGNTIYF. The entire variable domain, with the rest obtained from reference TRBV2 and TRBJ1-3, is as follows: EPEVTQTPSHQVTQMGQEVILRCVPISNHLYFYWYRQILGQKVEFLVSFYNNEISEKSEIFDDQFSVERPDGSNFTLKIRSTKLEDSAMYFCACYAGNTIYFGEGSWLTVV.

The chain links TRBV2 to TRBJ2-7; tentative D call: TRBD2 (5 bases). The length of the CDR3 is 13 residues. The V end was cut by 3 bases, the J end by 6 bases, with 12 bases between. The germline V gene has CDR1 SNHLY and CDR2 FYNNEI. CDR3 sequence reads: CASSDVAAGEQYF. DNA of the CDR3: TGTGCCAGCAGTGATGTGGCTGCGGGCGAGCAGTACTTC.

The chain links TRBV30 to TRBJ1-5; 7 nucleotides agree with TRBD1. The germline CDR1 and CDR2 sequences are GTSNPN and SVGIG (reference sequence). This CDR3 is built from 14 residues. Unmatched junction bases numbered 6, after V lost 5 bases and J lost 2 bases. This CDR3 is CAWAAGTGNQPQHF. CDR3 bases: TGTGCCTGGGCCGCTGGGACAGGCAATCAGCCCCAGCATTTT.

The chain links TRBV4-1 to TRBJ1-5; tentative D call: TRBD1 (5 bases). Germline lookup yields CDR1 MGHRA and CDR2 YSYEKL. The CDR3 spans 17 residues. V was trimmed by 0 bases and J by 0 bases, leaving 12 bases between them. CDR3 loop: CASSQEVQGYSNQPQHF. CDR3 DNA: TGCGCCAGCAGCCAAGAGGTCCAGGGCTATAGCAATCAGCCCCAGCATTTT.

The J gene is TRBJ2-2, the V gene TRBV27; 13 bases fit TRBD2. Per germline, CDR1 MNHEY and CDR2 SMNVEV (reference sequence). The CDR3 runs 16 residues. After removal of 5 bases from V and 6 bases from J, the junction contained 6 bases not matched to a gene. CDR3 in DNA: TGTGCCAGCAGTGAACTAGCGGGAGGGTTGGCCGGGGAGCTGTTTTTT. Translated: CASSELAGGLAGELFF.

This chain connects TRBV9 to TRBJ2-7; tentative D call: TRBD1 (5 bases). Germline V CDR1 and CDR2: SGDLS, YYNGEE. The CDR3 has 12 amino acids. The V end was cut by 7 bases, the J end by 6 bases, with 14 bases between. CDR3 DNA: TGTGCCAGCGGTCAGCTGCAGGGCGAGCAGTACTTC. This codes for CASGQLQGEQYF.

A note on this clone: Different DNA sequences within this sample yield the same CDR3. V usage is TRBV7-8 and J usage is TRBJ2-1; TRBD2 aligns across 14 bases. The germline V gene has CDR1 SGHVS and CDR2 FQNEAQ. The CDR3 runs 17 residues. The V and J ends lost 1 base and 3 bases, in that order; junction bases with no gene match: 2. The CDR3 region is CASSLGLAGGLYNEQFF. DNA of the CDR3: TGTGCCAGCAGCTTAGGACTAGCGGGAGGGCTCTACAATGAGCAGTTCTTC.

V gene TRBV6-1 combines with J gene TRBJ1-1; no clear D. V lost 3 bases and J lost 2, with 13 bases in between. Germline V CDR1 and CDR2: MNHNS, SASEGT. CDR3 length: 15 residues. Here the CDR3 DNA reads TGTGCCAGCAGTGAGGGGATGGGGTTTAACACTGAAGCTTTCTTT. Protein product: CASSEGMGFNTEAFF.

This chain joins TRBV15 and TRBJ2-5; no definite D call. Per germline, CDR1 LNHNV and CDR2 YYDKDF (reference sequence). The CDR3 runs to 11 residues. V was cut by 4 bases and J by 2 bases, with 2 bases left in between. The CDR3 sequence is CATSKQETQYF. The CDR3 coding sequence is TGTGCCACCAGCAAACAAGAGACCCAGTACTTC.